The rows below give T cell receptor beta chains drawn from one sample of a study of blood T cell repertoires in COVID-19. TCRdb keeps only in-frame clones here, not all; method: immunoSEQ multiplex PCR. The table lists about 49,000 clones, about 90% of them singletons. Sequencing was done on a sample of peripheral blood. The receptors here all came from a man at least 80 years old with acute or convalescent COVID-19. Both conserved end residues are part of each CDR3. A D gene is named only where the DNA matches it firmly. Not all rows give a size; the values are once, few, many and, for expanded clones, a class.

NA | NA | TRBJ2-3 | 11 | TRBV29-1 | CSVEGPDTQYF | TGCAGCGTTGAAGGGCCGGATACGCAGTATTTT
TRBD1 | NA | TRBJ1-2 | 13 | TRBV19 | CASSMGQTYGYTF | TGTGCCAGTAGCATGGGACAGACTTATGGCTACACCTTC
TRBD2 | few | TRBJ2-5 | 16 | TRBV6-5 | CASSSSGTRGRETQYF | TGTGCCAGCAGTTCGTCCGGGACTAGAGGGCGAGAGACCCAGTACTTC
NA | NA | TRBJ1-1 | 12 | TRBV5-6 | CASNQGSTEAFF | TGTGCCAGCAACCAGGGTAGCACTGAAGCTTTCTTT
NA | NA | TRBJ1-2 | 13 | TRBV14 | CASSQELRTAANF | TGTGCCAGCAGCCAAGAGTTACGAACGGCGGCTAACTTC
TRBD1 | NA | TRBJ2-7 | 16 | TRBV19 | CASSNHFRDSQYEQYF | TGTGCCAGTAGTAATCATTTCCGGGACAGTCAATACGAGCAGTACTTC
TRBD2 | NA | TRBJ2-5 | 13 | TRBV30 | CASLAGDQETQYF | TGTGCCTCACTAGCGGGGGACCAAGAGACCCAGTACTTC
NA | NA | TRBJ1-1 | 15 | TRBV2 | CASSALGHPNTEAFF | TGTGCCAGCAGTGCCCTGGGACACCCGAACACTGAAGCTTTCTTT
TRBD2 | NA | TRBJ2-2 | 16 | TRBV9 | CASSVDQAGGTGELFF | TGTGCCAGCAGCGTAGATCAAGCGGGGGGTACCGGGGAGCTGTTTTTT
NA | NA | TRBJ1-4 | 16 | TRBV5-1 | CASSPGPQGRNEKLFF | TGCGCCAGCAGCCCGGGCCCACAGGGAAGGAATGAAAAACTGTTTTTT
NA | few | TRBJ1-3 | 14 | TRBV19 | CASSITGDGNTIYF | TGTGCCAGTAGTATAACGGGAGACGGAAACACCATATATTTT
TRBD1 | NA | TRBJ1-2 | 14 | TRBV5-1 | CASSPGQGNYGYTF | TGCGCCAGCAGCCCGGGACAGGGTAACTATGGCTACACCTTC
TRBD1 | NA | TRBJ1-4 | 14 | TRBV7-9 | CASSLGGGFEKLFF | TGTGCCAGCAGCTTAGGAGGGGGCTTTGAAAAACTGTTTTTT
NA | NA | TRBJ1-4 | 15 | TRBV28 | CASSPGGFNGEKLFF | TGTGCCAGCAGTCCTGGGGGGTTTAATGGGGAAAAACTGTTTTTT
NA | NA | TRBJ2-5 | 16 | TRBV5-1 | CASSLAGTTSQETQYF | TGCGCCAGCAGCTTGGCGGGGACAACCAGCCAAGAGACCCAGTACTTC
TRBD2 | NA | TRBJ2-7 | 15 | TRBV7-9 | CASSLAGLADYEQYF | TGTGCCAGCAGCTTAGCGGGACTAGCGGACTACGAGCAGTACTTC
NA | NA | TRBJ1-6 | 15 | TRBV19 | CASSMPPGVNSPLHF | TGTGCCAGTAGTATGCCCCCCGGGGTTAATTCACCCCTCCACTTT
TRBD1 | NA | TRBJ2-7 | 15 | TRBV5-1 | CASSLVGQGSYEQYF | TGCGCCAGCAGCTTGGTGGGACAGGGTTCCTACGAGCAGTACTTC